The 24 T cell receptor beta chains listed next were all sequenced from one sample in a study of blood T cell repertoires in COVID-19. The table came from immunoSEQ multiplex PCR; TCRdb's copy has only in-frame clones and leaves some out. This sample has 150,000 or so clones, with 82% found just once. Sequenced input: PBMCs or T cells enriched from blood (not recorded which). The receptors originated from a man aged 60 to 69 who had recovered from COVID-19.

The chain joins TRBV18 to TRBJ2-3; 7 positions match TRBD2. J was trimmed by 0 bases and V by 3 bases; bases with no gene match: 9. The CDR3 has 17 amino acids. Germline V gene lookup returns CDR1 KGHSH and CDR2 LQKENI. CDR3 coding DNA: TGTGCCAGCTCACCGGACCGCTCTAGCGGTAGCACAGATACGCAGTATTTT. This codes for CASSPDRSSGSTDTQYF.

As DNA, the CDR3 is TGCAGCCTCAAGGGGTGGGAGACCCAGTACTTC. It codes for CSLKGWETQYF. V is TRBV20-1 and J is TRBJ2-5, with a tentative D call TRBD1 (5 bases). Looked up from germline, CDR1 is DFQATT and CDR2 is SNEGSKA (reference sequence). The CDR3 has 11 residues.

This clone appeared once. V is TRBV7-9 and J is TRBJ2-7; D gene ambiguous. CDR1 SEHNR and CDR2 FQNEAQ come from the germline V gene (reference sequence). This CDR3 is 11 amino acids long. The V end lost 8 bases, the J end lost 1 base, and 6 bases lay between the germline ends. The CDR3 bases are TGTGCCAGCGCGAGGTCCTACGAGCAGTACTTC. Amino acid sequence: CASARSYEQYF. The full variable domain, rest sourced from reference TRBV7-9 and TRBJ2-7, is DTGVSQNPRHKITKRGQNVTFRCDPISEHNRLYWYRQTLGQGPEFLTYFQNEAQLEKSRLLSDRFSAERPKGSFSTLEIQRTEQGDSAMYLCASARSYEQYFGPGTRLTVT.

V and J are TRBV2 and TRBJ2-1; 11 bases are shared with TRBD2. With V trimmed by 6 bases and J by 8 bases, 12 bases remained unmatched. CDR1 and CDR2 from the germline V gene are SNHLY and FYNNEI. CDR3 length: 16 amino acids. CDR3 sequence reads: CASSPLASGRNDEQFF. The CDR3 DNA reads TGTGCCAGCAGCCCGTTGGCTAGCGGGAGGAATGATGAGCAGTTCTTC.

This sequence joins TRBV10-3 and TRBJ2-5; D is ambiguous. From germline, CDR1 is ENHRY and CDR2 SYGVKD. Trimming left V 6 bases short and J 5 bases short, with 13 bases between. The CDR3 has 13 residues. The CDR3: CAIRSDLQETQYF. Written as DNA, the CDR3 is TGTGCCATCAGGTCCGACTTGCAGGAGACCCAGTACTTC.

The chain uses TRBV6-1 and TRBJ1-5; no clear D. There are 12 residues in the CDR3. The V gene lost 1 base and the J gene lost 9 bases, with 7 bases spanning the gap. Germline CDR1 is MNHNS and CDR2 is SASEGT. The CDR3 DNA follows: TGTGCCAGCAGTGAAGGCGTTAGGCCCCAGCATTTT. Translating it yields CASSEGVRPQHF.

The chain carries TRBV6-5 and TRBJ2-1, with 9 positions matching TRBD1. This CDR3 spans 16 amino acids. Trimming removed 0 bases from V and 4 bases from J; junction bases left unmatched: 4. From germline, CDR1 is MNHEY and CDR2 SVGAGI. This chain's CDR3 is CASSYSDRGPYNEQFF. As DNA, the CDR3 is TGTGCCAGCAGTTACTCGGACAGGGGCCCTTACAATGAGCAGTTCTTC.

The chain couples TRBV19 to TRBJ2-2, with 10 bases matching TRBD1. The CDR3 contains 16 residues. Trimming took 5 bases from V and 7 from J; bases not matched to a gene: 10. The V gene's germline CDR1 is LNHDA and CDR2 SQIVND (reference sequence). The CDR3 loop reads CASSPRTGGLGGELFF. For the CDR3, the DNA is TGTGCCAGTAGTCCCCGGACAGGGGGTTTGGGCGGGGAGCTGTTTTTT.

The chain employs TRBV5-4 and TRBJ1-2; TRBD1 matches 9 bases. Trimming at V came to 4 bases and at J to 8 bases, leaving 15 bases not matched to a gene. Germline V lookup: CDR1 SGHNT, CDR2 YYREEE (reference sequence). This CDR3 contains 16 residues. Here the CDR3 reads CASSLSLQTGGRGYTF. The CDR3 bases are TGTGCCAGCAGCCTTAGCCTCCAGACAGGGGGAAGGGGCTACACCTTC.

This sequence joins TRBV4-1 and TRBJ2-7; possibly TRBD2 for D (5 bases). The CDR3 is made up of 13 amino acids. Trimming removed 4 bases at V and 5 bases at J, with 12 bases between. Germline V lookup: CDR1 MGHRA, CDR2 YSYEKL. The CDR3 sequence is CASSPLGVHEQYF. The CDR3 nucleotides read TGCGCCAGCAGCCCGCTCGGGGTCCACGAGCAGTACTTC.

The rearrangement uses TRBV24-1 and TRBJ1-2; D possibly corresponds to TRBD1 (5 bases). Germline V gene sequence: CDR1 KGHDR, CDR2 SFDVKD. This CDR3 contains 13 residues. V lost 1 base, J lost 8 bases, and 10 bases lay in between. The CDR3 DNA is TGTGCCACCAGTGATTTCCCAGGGCGGGGCTACACCTTC. It is translated as CATSDFPGRGYTF.

The CDR3 nucleotides read TGTGCCAGCAGCCCGGGAGGACGGGGGGCAACTGAAGCTTTCTTT. Residues: CASSPGGRGATEAFF. V and J are TRBV5-5 and TRBJ1-1; D might be TRBD1 (6 bases). With 4 bases removed from V and 5 bases from J, the gap between germline ends came to 18 bases. The V gene's germline CDR1 is SGHKS and CDR2 YYEKEE (reference sequence). The CDR3 is 15 amino acids.

The J gene is TRBJ2-3, the V gene TRBV4-1; TRBD2 agrees at 7 bases. Germline loops: CDR1 MGHRA, CDR2 YSYEKL. Trimming removed 2 bases from V and 2 bases from J; junction bases left unmatched: 7. This CDR3 comprises 16 residues. In DNA form, the CDR3 reads TGCGCCAGCAGCCAACAAAGCGGGACTAACACAGATACGCAGTATTTT. Translated, it gives CASSQQSGTNTDTQYF.

The J gene is TRBJ2-7, the V gene TRBV24-1, with TRBD1 identical over 9 bases. The CDR3 is 15 amino acids. Germline loops: CDR1 KGHDR, CDR2 SFDVKD. The V gene end was trimmed by 9 bases and the J gene end by 4 bases; junction bases not matched to a gene: 12. Written as DNA, the CDR3 is TGTGCCACCGAATCACAGGGGGCAGGGAGTTACGAGCAGTACTTC. It encodes CATESQGAGSYEQYF.

The rearrangement links TRBV9 to TRBJ1-4, with D hard to call. Germline V gene sequence: CDR1 SGDLS, CDR2 YYNGEE. V lost 4 bases and J 7 bases, leaving 17 bases between the germline ends. CDR3 length: 15 amino acids. CDR3 bases: TGTGCCAGCAGCCCGCACAGTGTACGTGGTGAAAAACTGTTTTTT. It translates to CASSPHSVRGEKLFF. Together with reference TRBV9 and TRBJ1-4, the CDR3 gives the full variable domain: DSGVTQTPKHLITATGQRVTLRCSPRSGDLSVYWYQQSLDQGLQFLIQYYNGEERAKGNILERFSAQQFPDLHSELNLSSLELGDSALYFCASSPHSVRGEKLFFGSGTQLSVL.

V and J are TRBV7-9 and TRBJ1-3; 7 nucleotides match TRBD1. V shed 0 bases, J shed 2 bases, and the junction held 1 base outside the gene matches. Germline V gene lookup returns CDR1 SEHNR and CDR2 FQNEAQ (reference sequence). The CDR3 contains 15 residues. Here the CDR3 DNA reads TGTGCCAGCAGCTTAGCCGACAGGGCTGGAAACACCATATATTTT. It specifies CASSLADRAGNTIYF.

The rearrangement links TRBV28 to TRBJ1-5; 7 nucleotides align to TRBD1. Germline V CDR1 and CDR2: MDHEN, SYDVKM. The ends lost 10 bases at V and 3 bases at J; junction bases unmatched: 9. The CDR3 is made up of 14 amino acids. CDR3 DNA sequence: TGTGCCACCGAGACAGGGTTGTACAATCAGCCCCAGCATTTT. Protein product: CATETGLYNQPQHF.

The rearrangement uses TRBV9 and TRBJ1-3; a possible D gene is TRBD1 (5 bases). Germline loops: CDR1 SGDLS, CDR2 YYNGEE. This CDR3 is built from 18 residues. V lost 3 bases, J lost 7 bases, and 26 bases lay in between. The CDR3 region is CASSALSGGEVLGNTIYF. In nucleotides, the CDR3 is TGTGCCAGCAGCGCCTTATCTGGGGGGGAAGTTTTGGGGAACACCATATATTTT.

This chain links TRBV6-5 with TRBJ1-2; no clear D gene. V gave up 6 bases and J gave up 4 bases, with 18 bases separating them. The V gene's germline CDR1 is MNHEY and CDR2 SVGAGI. The CDR3 consists of 15 residues. DNA of the CDR3: TGTGCCAGCAGCCAGAACTCGGGTGCTACCTATGGCTACACCTTC. It encodes CASSQNSGATYGYTF.

The sample holds one count of this clone. V and J are TRBV24-1 and TRBJ2-6; TRBD1 might be the D (5 bases). Trimming removed 10 bases from V and 2 bases from J, with 14 bases in between. The germline V gene has CDR1 KGHDR and CDR2 SFDVKD. The CDR3 extends over 15 amino acids. This CDR3 reads CATSLTGPGANVLTF. CDR3 coding DNA: TGTGCCACTTCTCTAACAGGACCTGGGGCCAACGTCCTGACTTTC.

The rearrangement uses TRBV19 and TRBJ2-2; TRBD1 is a possible D gene (5 bases). The CDR3 length is 15 residues. V was pared by 2 bases and J by 4 bases, with 11 bases between. Germline V CDR1 and CDR2: LNHDA, SQIVND (reference sequence). The CDR3 sequence: CASSIQGAVTGELFF. In DNA, the CDR3 is TGTGCCAGTAGTATACAAGGGGCGGTCACCGGGGAGCTGTTTTTT.

The chain uses TRBV4-1 and TRBJ2-1; 10 nucleotides agree with TRBD2. The CDR3 totals 17 residues. The V gene's germline CDR1 is MGHRA and CDR2 YSYEKL. After removal of 0 bases from V and 5 bases from J, the junction contained 7 bases not matched to a gene. The CDR3 loop is CASSQDRTGLANNEQFF. CDR3 in DNA: TGCGCCAGCAGCCAAGATCGAACGGGACTAGCGAACAATGAGCAGTTCTTC.

The chain employs TRBV5-4 and TRBJ1-5, with 11 positions matching TRBD1. The V and J ends lost 4 bases and 3 bases, in that order; junction bases with no gene match: 3. Germline lookup yields CDR1 SGHNT and CDR2 YYREEE (reference sequence). This CDR3 contains 15 residues. The DNA for the CDR3 is TGTGCCAGCAGCCGGGGACAGGGGGACAATCAGCCCCAGCATTTT. Protein: CASSRGQGDNQPQHF.

This clone was picked up one time. The gene calls are TRBV5-6 and TRBJ2-5, with D possibly being TRBD1 (6 bases). The V and J ends lost 0 bases and 5 bases respectively, with 14 bases between them. Looked up from germline, CDR1 is SGHDT and CDR2 is YYEEEE. The CDR3 is 15 amino acids. The CDR3 nucleotides read TGTGCCAGCAGCTTGGACGGTCAGGGGATGGAGACCCAGTACTTC. Translating gives CASSLDGQGMETQYF.